The 28 T cell receptor beta chains given below trace back to one sample, sequenced in a study of shared clonotypes between healthy human individuals. The method was immunoSEQ multiplex PCR; TCRdb's version includes in-frame clones alone and lacks a portion of them. The table shows approximately 2.5 million clones, with just over 90% occurring only once. Sequences were obtained from naive CD4+ T cells sorted from blood. Subset described: CD45RA+ positively selected. Every receptor here comes from a man in his late teens or twenties in good health.

In DNA, the CDR3 is TGCGCCAGCAGTGAGTCGACAGCGAATGAGCAGTTCTTC. Translation gives CASSESTANEQFF. The chain recombines TRBV10-1 with TRBJ2-1, with a weak D call TRBD1 (5 bases). Germline-derived CDR1 and CDR2 are WNHNN and SYGVQD (reference sequence). Trimming removed 0 bases from V and 7 bases from J, with 7 bases in between. The CDR3 runs 13 residues.

The chain couples TRBV28 to TRBJ1-3; perhaps TRBD1 as D (6 bases). Germline CDR1 and CDR2: MDHEN and SYDVKM. V lost 7 bases, J lost 9 bases, and 16 bases lay in between. The length of the CDR3 is 13 residues. The CDR3 sequence is CASTNAGGGTIYF. The DNA for the CDR3 is TGTGCCAGCACCAACGCCGGGGGCGGCACCATATATTTT.

J is TRBJ1-2 and V is TRBV27, with 7 nucleotides matching TRBD1. This CDR3 has 17 amino acids. V lost 0 bases to trimming and J lost 3 bases; unmatched junction nucleotides: 10. The germline CDR1 and CDR2 sequences are MNHEY and SMNVEV (reference sequence). This CDR3 reads CASSLSLGTEKDYGYTF. CDR3 DNA sequence: TGTGCCAGCAGTTTATCGTTGGGGACAGAAAAGGACTATGGCTACACCTTC.

This chain connects TRBV11-2 to TRBJ1-1; 8 positions agree with TRBD1. Looked up from germline, CDR1 is SGHAT and CDR2 is FQNNGV. The V gene end was trimmed by 1 base and the J gene end by 7 bases; junction bases not matched to a gene: 8. CDR3 size: 15 residues. The CDR3 spells CASSLATGGIDEAFF. CDR3 sequence (DNA): TGTGCCAGCAGCTTAGCCACAGGGGGTATCGATGAAGCTTTCTTT.

The chain couples TRBV7-9 to TRBJ2-7, with 7 bases aligning to TRBD1. The CDR3 consists of 13 residues. Germline V gene lookup returns CDR1 SEHNR and CDR2 FQNEAQ (reference sequence). Trimming took 5 bases from V and 7 from J; bases not matched to a gene: 8. CDR3 in DNA: TGTGCCAGCAGCGAAACAGGGGTCCGGGAGCAGTACTTC. Protein: CASSETGVREQYF.

This clone appeared a few times. This sequence joins TRBV2 and TRBJ2-2; 12 bases map to TRBD1. From germline, CDR1 is SNHLY and CDR2 FYNNEI. The CDR3 loop spans 16 amino acids. V trimming: 4 bases; J trimming: 4 bases; junction bases outside the gene matches: 4. This CDR3 reads CASSVGQGARTGELFF. DNA for the CDR3: TGTGCCAGCAGTGTGGGACAGGGGGCGCGCACCGGGGAGCTGTTTTTT.

This chain links TRBV6-5 with TRBJ2-7, with 8 bases fitting TRBD1. The CDR3 runs 13 residues. J gave up 1 base and V 6 bases, and 2 bases lay outside the gene matches. Germline V lookup: CDR1 MNHEY, CDR2 SVGAGI. For the CDR3, the DNA is TGTGCCAGCAGCGACAGGGGATCCTACGAGCAGTACTTC. Residues: CASSDRGSYEQYF.

V is TRBV14 and J is TRBJ1-5; D unresolved. CDR3 size: 13 residues. Trimming left V 0 bases short and J 15 bases short, with 15 bases between. Germline CDR1 is SGHDN and CDR2 is FVKESK. The CDR3 region has the DNA TGTGCCAGCAGCCAAGATACGAACCCCGAAGCGCATTTT. This codes for CASSQDTNPEAHF.

V is TRBV7-9 and J is TRBJ1-3, with D unresolved. This CDR3 comprises 15 residues. Germline V gives CDR1 SEHNR, CDR2 FQNEAQ (reference sequence). The V gene lost 3 bases and the J gene lost 4 bases, with 13 bases spanning the gap. The CDR3: CASSFRVTGGNTIYF. The CDR3 DNA reads TGTGCCAGCAGCTTCAGAGTAACGGGAGGAAACACCATATATTTT.

This CDR3 is CASSSSGQSNQPQHF. CDR3 sequence (DNA): TGTGCCAGTAGTTCTTCGGGACAGTCCAATCAGCCCCAGCATTTT. This chain connects TRBV19 to TRBJ1-5; 7 bases map to TRBD1. The germline V gene has CDR1 LNHDA and CDR2 SQIVND (reference sequence). The CDR3 length is 15 residues. V lost 5 bases and J lost 3; bases outside the gene matches: 7.

The genes are TRBV30 and TRBJ2-4, with 7 positions matching TRBD1. V gave up 2 bases and J gave up 8 bases; unmatched junction bases: 9. This CDR3 has 14 amino acids. CDR1 GTSNPN and CDR2 SVGIG come from the germline V gene (reference sequence). The CDR3 nucleotides read TGTGCCTGGAGTTTCGGACAGGCGACGGACATTCAGTACTTC. Its protein is CAWSFGQATDIQYF. Based on the CDR3 plus reference TRBV30 and TRBJ2-4, the full variable domain is SQTIHQWPATLVQPVGSPLSLECTVEGTSNPNLYWYRQAAGRGLQLLFYSVGIGQISSEVPQNLSASRPQDRQFILSSKKLLLSDSGFYLCAWSFGQATDIQYFGAGTRLSVL.

This clone occurred once. This CDR3 reads CASSDNSLGYGYTF. The CDR3 DNA reads TGTGCCAGCAGTGACAACTCATTGGGTTATGGCTACACCTTC. The chain has TRBV2 and TRBJ1-2; no clear D. CDR1 and CDR2 (germline): SNHLY, FYNNEI. The CDR3 is 14 residues long. Trimming removed 3 bases at V and 5 bases at J, with 13 bases between.

The chain has TRBV28 and TRBJ2-5, with D tentatively TRBD1 or TRBD2 (5 bases each). Trimming stripped 5 bases from V and 2 bases from J, with 18 bases between. The germline gives CDR1 MDHEN, CDR2 SYDVKM. The CDR3 is made up of 16 amino acids. CDR3 nucleotide sequence: TGTGCCAGCAGTGCCCCCGGACAAAGACTACAAGAGACCCAGTACTTC. Amino acid sequence: CASSAPGQRLQETQYF.

The rearrangement links TRBV4-3 to TRBJ1-1; D uncertain. CDR1 and CDR2 (germline): LGHNA, YSLEER. Trimming pared 0 bases from V and 6 bases from J, leaving 14 bases between. The CDR3 totals 15 residues. In DNA, the CDR3 is TGCGCCAGCAGCCAAGAAAAGGGTTGGTACTCTGAAGCTTTCTTT. Translating it yields CASSQEKGWYSEAFF.

This chain's CDR3 is CASSQEGLAFSTDTQYF. The CDR3 DNA reads TGTGCCAGCAGCCAAGAGGGACTAGCATTCAGCACAGATACGCAGTATTTT. This chain connects TRBV4-2 to TRBJ2-3, with 9 bases that match TRBD2. This CDR3 is 17 amino acids long. Germline CDR1 reads LGHNA; CDR2 reads YNFKEQ. The junction had 4 bases not matched to a gene; V was cut back by 0 bases and J by 0 bases.

Concerning this clone itself: The sample holds other DNA sequences that translate to the same CDR3. The chain is built from TRBV7-2 and TRBJ2-2, with no clear D. Trimming removed 5 bases at V and 6 bases at J, with 7 bases between. Germline V gene sequence: CDR1 SGHTA, CDR2 FQGNSA. CDR3 length: 12 amino acids. The CDR3 DNA follows: TGTGCCAGCAGCCTCCCACCCGGGGAGCTGTTTTTT. This translates into CASSLPPGELFF.

V usage is TRBV7-3 and J usage is TRBJ2-3; D possibly corresponds to TRBD2 (5 bases). Germline V gives CDR1 SGHTA, CDR2 FQGTGA. The CDR3 has 15 amino acids. The V end lost 2 bases, the J end lost 1 base, and 10 bases lay between the germline ends. The CDR3 is CASSLGVGGTDTQYF. CDR3 in DNA: TGTGCCAGCAGCTTAGGTGTGGGAGGCACAGATACGCAGTATTTT.

The J gene is TRBJ1-1, the V gene TRBV10-3; 10 positions agree with TRBD1. The CDR3 has 18 amino acids. In germline, CDR1 is ENHRY, CDR2 SYGVKD. V was clipped by 0 bases and J by 6 bases; unmatched bases: 13. This CDR3 is CAISESLGQGTSAAEAFF. As DNA, the CDR3 is TGTGCCATCAGTGAGTCGTTGGGACAGGGGACGTCAGCCGCTGAAGCTTTCTTT.

This chain joins TRBV27 and TRBJ1-2, with a tentative D call TRBD1 (6 bases). Between the trimmed V and J ends, which lost 6 bases and 10 bases, there was a span of 15 bases. Germline-derived CDR1 and CDR2 are MNHEY and SMNVEV (reference sequence). This CDR3 spans 12 amino acids. CDR3 protein: CASSIGGGLYTF. The CDR3 DNA reads TGTGCCAGCAGCATAGGGGGGGGCCTCTACACCTTC.

The chain carries TRBV11-2 and TRBJ2-3, with unresolved D. The CDR3 length is 14 residues. Trimming pared 2 bases from V and 6 bases from J, leaving 12 bases between. Per the germline V gene, CDR1 is SGHAT and CDR2 is FQNNGV. CDR3 sequence reads: CASSLSRSADTQYF. Here the CDR3 DNA reads TGTGCCAGCAGCTTAAGCAGGTCAGCGGATACGCAGTATTTT.

V and J are TRBV11-2 and TRBJ2-1; 10 bases are a match to TRBD2. Germline CDR1 SGHAT, CDR2 FQNNGV. With 5 bases clipped from V and 3 bases from J, the junction kept 4 bases outside the gene matches. The CDR3 has 15 residues. The CDR3 region has the DNA TGTGCCAGCAGCGTAGCGGGAGGACTCTACAATGAGCAGTTCTTC. This codes for CASSVAGGLYNEQFF.

The chain combines TRBV7-9 with TRBJ1-6; 9 bases are a match to TRBD1. V shed 0 bases and J 10 bases; nucleotides not matched to a gene: 4. Germline V gives CDR1 SEHNR, CDR2 FQNEAQ (reference sequence). This CDR3 is built from 15 residues. CDR3 in amino acids: CASSLATGGGSPLHF. The CDR3 DNA sequence: TGTGCCAGCAGCTTAGCAACAGGGGGCGGATCACCCCTCCACTTT.

Worth noting for this clone: The sample carries other DNA sequences with the same CDR3. The chain couples TRBV9 to TRBJ2-3; no reliable D call. The germline V gene encodes CDR1 SGDLS and CDR2 YYNGEE. This CDR3 spans 11 amino acids. With 4 bases removed from V and 4 bases from J, the gap between germline ends came to 4 bases. In nucleotides, the CDR3 is TGTGCCAGCAGCCCCGCAGATACGCAGTATTTT. This sequence encodes CASSPADTQYF.

With regard to this clone: The same CDR3 can be traced to other DNA sequences in this sample. This sequence joins TRBV7-9 and TRBJ1-4; TRBD1 matches 8 bases. CDR1 SEHNR and CDR2 FQNEAQ come from the germline V gene (reference sequence). The V gene end was trimmed by 5 bases and the J gene end by 0 bases; junction bases not matched to a gene: 2. CDR3 length equals 15 residues. The CDR3 DNA is TGTGCCAGCAGCATGGGACAGGCAACTAATGAAAAACTGTTTTTT. It specifies CASSMGQATNEKLFF.

This clone was found a few times. This chain joins TRBV6-1 and TRBJ1-1; 7 positions match TRBD1. Germline CDR1 MNHNS, CDR2 SASEGT. The ends lost 6 bases at V and 5 bases at J; junction bases unmatched: 9. The CDR3 spans 14 residues. DNA of the CDR3: TGTGCCAGCAGGGCACGACAGGGTCGGACTGAAGCTTTCTTT. It encodes CASRARQGRTEAFF.

This chain connects TRBV12-2 to TRBJ2-1; TRBD2, as called in the table, went unchecked against the DNA. TRBV12-2 is labeled a pseudogene. CDR3 length equals 16 residues. The CDR3 region has the DNA TGTGCAAGTCGCTCCCGGACTAGCGGGAGGCCCAATGAGCAGTTCTTC. This encodes CASRSRTSGRPNEQFF.

The chain couples TRBV18 to TRBJ2-2; D may be TRBD2 (6 bases). The V end was cut by 3 bases, the J end by 6 bases, with 20 bases between. The CDR3 runs 17 residues. Germline loops: CDR1 KGHSH, CDR2 LQKENI. This CDR3 reads CASSPRRLTGDSGELFF. CDR3 sequence (DNA): TGTGCCAGCTCACCGCGTCGCCTGACGGGGGATTCCGGGGAGCTGTTTTTT.

As for this clone: This sample includes further DNA sequences coding for the same CDR3. The chain recombines TRBV6-6 with TRBJ1-1; D perhaps matches TRBD1 (5 bases). Trimming shortened V by 4 bases and J by 3 bases, and 6 bases separated the two germline ends. Germline V gives CDR1 MNHNY, CDR2 SVGAGI (reference sequence). The length of the CDR3 is 12 residues. The CDR3 DNA reads as TGTGCCAGCAGTTGGGGGGACACTGAAGCTTTCTTT. It is translated as CASSWGDTEAFF.